The text below deals with one TCR beta chain. The sample belongs to a study of blood T cell repertoires in COVID-19. Study-wide background: There were acute and convalescent COVID-19 samples, and they came from the United States, Italy and Spain. PBMCs, B-cell-depleted T cells, or T cells provided the cDNA or gDNA that made up the material.

CDR1 and CDR2 (germline): MNHEY, SMNVEV (reference sequence). V was pared by 4 bases and J by 0 bases, with 10 bases between. This CDR3 spans 14 amino acids. Data came from immunoSEQ multiplex PCR; TCRdb stores just in-frame clones and leaves some out. The sample comprises just under 350,000 clones, around 87% of which are singletons, and around 6% rests with the top ten. The V call is TRBV27, the J call TRBJ2-7; tentatively, D is TRBD1 (6 bases). The clonotype was recovered from a woman aged 50 to 65 with COVID-19, enrolled during active disease. Sequenced input: peripheral blood. CDR3 sequence reads: CASSYTGISYEQYF. The CDR3 nucleotides are TGTGCCAGCAGTTACACAGGGATCTCCTACGAGCAGTACTTC.